This T cell receptor beta chain originates from a study of cytomegalovirus exposure and HLA in healthy donors. This clone has a handful of counts. The PCR employed 60 Vbeta primers together with 13 Jbeta primers. This table comes from immunoSEQ multiplex PCR, and its TCRdb copy is limited to in-frame clones, with some not included. The data show under 110,000 clones, just over 70% seen once. The CDR3 is made up of 18 amino acids. Germline CDR1 and CDR2: SEHNR and FQNEAQ (reference sequence). V lost 4 bases to trimming and J lost 2 bases, with 24 bases between them. The sample was PBMCs. This TCR was sampled from a boy younger than 18 in good health and CMV-seronegative. The J gene is TRBJ2-7, the V gene TRBV7-9; maybe TRBD1 (5 bases). CDR3 DNA: TGTGCCAGCAGCTCAGCCCCAGGGAAAGCCCTTGGGGCCTACGAGCAGTACTTC. Its translation is CASSSAPGKALGAYEQYF.